The 30 T cell receptor beta chains listed next were all sequenced from one sample in a study of T cells in Graves' hyperthyroidism and ophthalmopathy. Amplification yielded TCR beta CDR3 regions, with RNA transcripts as the source. The HTBI primer set served for first-round RT-PCR of the TCR CDR3. TCRdb re-analysed the multiplex PCR reads in MiXCR, keeping a single row per CDR3 protein. Counted here are approximately 330,000 distinct CDR3 sequences, around 15% occurring once; the ten biggest clones make up 30% to 35%. Material: blood. All receptors derive from a woman aged 40 to 55 with Graves' ophthalmopathy.

This clonotype was seen at least ten times. The rearrangement joins TRBV20-1 to TRBJ2-7; 8 nucleotides match TRBD2. V was clipped by 7 bases and J by 2 bases; unmatched bases: 4. The CDR3 loop spans 12 amino acids. Germline V gene data show CDR1 as DFQATT and CDR2 as SNEGSKA (reference sequence). CDR3 amino acids: CSVGGETYEQYF. CDR3 coding DNA: TGCAGTGTCGGGGGGGAAACCTACGAGCAGTACTTC.

The genes are TRBV7-3 and TRBJ2-1; no clear D gene. Trimming pared 7 bases from V and 10 bases from J, leaving 20 bases between. The CDR3 is 14 amino acids. Looked up from germline, CDR1 is SGHTA and CDR2 is FQGTGA. CDR3 bases: TGTGCCAGCACCATTCTGCTTCCCCCCCTGGAGCAGTTCTTC. Translating gives CASTILLPPLEQFF.

This clonotype was counted at least ten times. The chain recombines TRBV28 with TRBJ2-7; 8 nucleotides match TRBD2. The germline V gene has CDR1 MDHEN and CDR2 SYDVKM. There are 15 residues in the CDR3. Trimming removed 4 bases from V and 5 bases from J; junction bases left unmatched: 10. The CDR3 is CASSSGSGSLNEQYF. The CDR3 bases are TGTGCCAGCAGTTCCGGAAGCGGGAGTCTGAACGAGCAGTACTTC.

This clonotype was seen only a few times. The rearrangement links TRBV5-1 to TRBJ1-2, with 11 bases matching TRBD1. The junction had 5 bases not matched to a gene; V was cut back by 3 bases and J by 4 bases. In germline, CDR1 is SGHRS, CDR2 YFSETQ. The CDR3 is made up of 15 amino acids. CDR3 sequence reads: CASSSAGTGGYGYTF. The DNA for the CDR3 is TGCGCCAGCAGCTCGGCGGGGACAGGGGGCTATGGCTACACCTTC.

The chain couples TRBV20-1 to TRBJ2-2, with D possibly matching TRBD1 (6 bases). The CDR3 is made up of 16 amino acids. V was clipped by 0 bases and J by 4 bases, with 15 bases between them. The V gene's germline CDR1 is DFQATT and CDR2 SNEGSKA (reference sequence). CDR3 sequence: CSARDTQTGTTGELFF. DNA for the CDR3: TGCAGTGCTAGAGATACCCAGACAGGAACCACCGGGGAGCTGTTTTTT.

Regarding this clonotype: The junction departs from the called germline gene at one end, perhaps through a read error. This chain joins TRBV5-4 and TRBJ2-2; TRBD2 matches 14 bases. The CDR3 sequence is 17 residues long. CDR1 is SGHNT, CDR2 YYREEE, per germline (reference sequence). CDR3 amino acids: CASRRTSGGTNAGELFF. DNA of the CDR3: TGTGCCAGCCGAAGGACTAGCGGGGGGACGAACGCCGGGGAGCTGTTTTTT.

This clonotype has ten or more counts. The chain has TRBV6-1 and TRBJ2-1, with D unresolved. The CDR3 is made up of 12 amino acids. Per the germline V gene, CDR1 is MNHNS and CDR2 is SASEGT. The germline V and J ends were trimmed by 6 bases and 10 bases, with 13 bases remaining between them. The CDR3 spells CASRQLGGEQFF. The CDR3 bases are TGTGCCAGCAGACAGCTTGGCGGCGAGCAGTTCTTC.

This clonotype was recorded at least ten times. This rearrangement joins TRBV12-3 or TRBV12-4 to TRBJ2-1; D is possibly TRBD1 (7 bases). Trimming took 6 bases from V and 6 from J, leaving 15 bases between them. The CDR3 covers 14 residues. The CDR3 bases are TGTGCCAGCAGCAGGGGGGCAGGGGTCAATGAGCAGTTCTTC. Protein: CASSRGAGVNEQFF.

Remarks on this clonotype: A much larger clone differs from this one at a single base, so this may be a read error. The chain employs TRBV2 and TRBJ2-7, with D uncertain. V was trimmed by 7 bases and J by 5 bases, leaving 15 bases between them. Germline V CDR1 and CDR2: SNHLY, FYNNEI. The CDR3 has 13 residues. CDR3 residues: CASTIQVTHEQYF. CDR3 DNA sequence: TGTGCCAGCACTATCCAGGTGACCCACGAGCAGTACTTC.

This clonotype has ten or more counts. The chain uses TRBV6-1 and TRBJ1-2; D gene ambiguous. The CDR3 totals 14 residues. Between the trimmed V and J ends, which lost 2 bases and 3 bases, there was a span of 10 bases. Germline assignment: CDR1 MNHNS and CDR2 SASEGT. The CDR3 loop is CASSEMVSDYGYTF. The CDR3 DNA sequence: TGTGCCAGCAGTGAAATGGTCAGCGACTATGGCTACACCTTC.

This clonotype was picked up many times. V is TRBV7-9 and J is TRBJ2-3, with 7 positions matching TRBD2. The CDR3 is 14 amino acids. V shed 6 bases and J 4 bases; nucleotides not matched to a gene: 7. Germline lookup yields CDR1 SEHNR and CDR2 FQNEAQ (reference sequence). The CDR3 spells CASSPRTRPDTQYF. The CDR3 region has the DNA TGTGCCAGCAGTCCGAGGACTAGGCCAGATACGCAGTATTTT. The full variable domain, completed using reference TRBV7-9 and TRBJ2-3, is DTGVSQNPRHKITKRGQNVTFRCDPISEHNRLYWYRQTLGQGPEFLTYFQNEAQLEKSRLLSDRFSAERPKGSFSTLEIQRTEQGDSAMYLCASSPRTRPDTQYFGPGTRLTVL.

This clonotype has a handful of counts. The chain carries TRBV20-1 and TRBJ1-1; D not certain. Germline lookup yields CDR1 DFQATT and CDR2 SNEGSKA (reference sequence). The CDR3 covers 13 residues. The germline V and J ends were trimmed by 6 bases and 2 bases, with 13 bases remaining between them. CDR3 bases: TGCAGTGCCGGGGAACAACTAAACACTGAAGCTTTCTTT. Translation: CSAGEQLNTEAFF.

This clonotype was recorded many times. This rearrangement joins TRBV20-1 to TRBJ2-1; D unclear. V was cut by 6 bases and J by 10 bases, with 16 bases left in between. Germline-derived CDR1 and CDR2 are DFQATT and SNEGSKA (reference sequence). There are 12 residues in the CDR3. The CDR3, as DNA: TGCAGTGCCGCGGAACCCAACTTAGAGCAGTTCTTC. Translating gives CSAAEPNLEQFF.

This clonotype was seen many times. This rearrangement joins TRBV12-3 or TRBV12-4 to TRBJ1-2; D gene unclear. This CDR3 is built from 14 residues. Trimming stripped 6 bases from V and 7 bases from J, with 18 bases between. CDR3 DNA sequence: TGTGCCAGCAGCCACCCGGTCGTGACCAGTGGCTACACCTTC. Its translation is CASSHPVVTSGYTF.

In the case of this clonotype: Relative to the germline gene, one junction end is altered; a read error may explain this. The chain combines TRBV19 with TRBJ2-1, with D maybe TRBD1 (5 bases). The CDR3 covers 14 residues. Germline CDR1 and CDR2: LNHDA and SQIVND (reference sequence). The CDR3 region is CASSSQGRSIEQSF. In DNA, the CDR3 is TGTGCCAGTAGTTCCCAGGGTAGGTCTATTGAGCAGTCCTTC.

This clonotype occurred a few times. J is TRBJ1-5 and V is TRBV18; 7 bases are shared with TRBD1. V was clipped by 5 bases and J by 6 bases; unmatched bases: 7. Per the germline V gene, CDR1 is KGHSH and CDR2 is LQKENI. The CDR3 is made up of 14 amino acids. CDR3 coding DNA: TGTGCCAGCTCATTGGACAGGACGGCTCAGCCCCAGCATTTT. Amino acids: CASSLDRTAQPQHF.

This chain joins TRBV19 and TRBJ2-7; 7 bases are shared with TRBD2. This CDR3 comprises 15 residues. The ends lost 2 bases at V and 0 bases at J; junction bases unmatched: 4. Germline V gene sequence: CDR1 LNHDA, CDR2 SQIVND (reference sequence). CDR3 coding DNA: TGTGCCAGTAGTATAAGAGGCGGGAGCTCCTACGAGCAGTACTTC. Its protein product is CASSIRGGSSYEQYF.

This clonotype was recorded at least ten times. The V call is TRBV28, the J call TRBJ2-7; the match to TRBD2 covers 7 bases. This CDR3 has 15 residues. V was clipped by 3 bases and J by 4 bases; unmatched bases: 9. From germline, CDR1 is MDHEN and CDR2 SYDVKM. In DNA, the CDR3 is TGTGCCAGCAGTTTTCGGGGGGAGGACTTTTACGAGCAGTACTTC. As protein: CASSFRGEDFYEQYF.

This clonotype appeared many times. The rearrangement joins TRBV6-4 to TRBJ2-1; D not resolved. The V gene's germline CDR1 is MRHNA and CDR2 SNTAGT. This CDR3 has 13 amino acids. Trimming took off 0 bases at V and 8 bases at J, with 8 bases between the two ends. The CDR3 DNA reads TGTGCCAGCAGTGACTCGGACCTCGATGAGCAGTTCTTC. Translation: CASSDSDLDEQFF.

The table lists this clonotype with many counts. The chain has TRBV12-3 or TRBV12-4 and TRBJ2-7; the D is unclear. The germline V and J ends were trimmed by 5 bases and 2 bases, with 10 bases remaining between them. This CDR3 spans 13 amino acids. The CDR3 region has the DNA TGTGCCAGCAGTACCGGTGGTGCCTACGAGCAGTACTTC. This codes for CASSTGGAYEQYF.

This clonotype has at least ten counts. The V gene is TRBV11-2, the J gene TRBJ2-2, with 8 bases aligning to TRBD2. The CDR3 consists of 15 residues. Germline V CDR1 and CDR2: SGHAT, FQNNGV. With V trimmed by 3 bases and J by 3 bases, 3 bases remained unmatched. This CDR3 is CASSFRTSYTGELFF. CDR3 bases: TGTGCCAGCAGCTTCCGGACTAGCTACACCGGGGAGCTGTTTTTT.

This clonotype has more than one count but fewer than ten. This sequence joins TRBV10-3 and TRBJ2-3; either TRBD1 or TRBD2 may fit D (5 bases each). This CDR3 comprises 13 residues. Trimming shortened V by 9 bases and J by 3 bases, and 13 bases separated the two germline ends. CDR1 is ENHRY, CDR2 SYGVKD, per germline. CDR3 nucleotide sequence: TGTGCCATGGCCGGGACCGCGACAGATACGCAGTATTTT. Translating it yields CAMAGTATDTQYF.

This clonotype was observed a few times. This may come from a read error, since a much larger clone is one base off. The rearrangement uses TRBV19 and TRBJ2-7; D might be TRBD1 (5 bases). Deletions cut 3 bases from V and 6 bases from J, with 15 bases between. The CDR3 is made up of 14 amino acids. Germline CDR1 is LNHDA and CDR2 is SQIVND (reference sequence). CDR3 DNA: TGTGCCAGTAGTATTGAGGCAGGGCCCTGCGAGCAGTACTTC. Its translation is CASSIEAGPCEQYF.

This clonotype was picked up many times. This chain links TRBV6-6 with TRBJ2-7; TRBD1 aligns across 7 bases. This CDR3 has 17 amino acids. After removal of 2 bases from V and 0 bases from J, the junction contained 10 bases not matched to a gene. From germline, CDR1 is MNHNY and CDR2 SVGAGI (reference sequence). CDR3 DNA: TGTGCCAGCAGTTACATATATCGACAGGGAATCTCCTACGAGCAGTACTTC. This codes for CASSYIYRQGISYEQYF.

This clonotype was found many times. The chain couples TRBV10-3 to TRBJ2-7; tentatively, D is TRBD2 (6 bases). Trimming pared 4 bases from V and 3 bases from J, leaving 13 bases between. The CDR3 length is 14 residues. CDR1 is ENHRY, CDR2 SYGVKD, per germline. CDR3 coding DNA: TGTGCCATCAGTGTCCCGACTAGAGGCTACGAGCAGTACTTC. Translated: CAISVPTRGYEQYF.

This chain links TRBV4-1 with TRBJ2-1; 15 nucleotides line up with TRBD2. Germline assignment: CDR1 MGHRA and CDR2 YSYEKL. V shed 3 bases, J shed 8 bases, and the junction held 8 bases outside the gene matches. The CDR3 contains 17 residues. The CDR3 sequence is CASSHYLGLAGGDEQFF. In DNA form, the CDR3 reads TGCGCCAGCAGCCACTATCTCGGACTAGCGGGAGGGGATGAGCAGTTCTTC.

This clonotype was detected many times. The rearrangement uses TRBV20-1 and TRBJ1-2, with unresolved D. Looked up from germline, CDR1 is DFQATT and CDR2 is SNEGSKA (reference sequence). Trimming shortened V by 4 bases and J by 2 bases, and 5 bases separated the two germline ends. This CDR3 contains 11 residues. The CDR3 sequence is CSAIVNYGYTF. CDR3 nucleotide sequence: TGCAGTGCTATTGTAAACTATGGCTACACCTTC.

The chain joins TRBV11-2 to TRBJ2-7; TRBD1 is a possible D gene (6 bases). The length of the CDR3 is 13 residues. Trimming took 7 bases from V and 2 from J, leaving 12 bases between them. Germline V lookup: CDR1 SGHAT, CDR2 FQNNGV. Here the CDR3 DNA reads TGTGCCAGCAACACTACAGGGCCCTACGAGCAGTACTTC. Residues: CASNTTGPYEQYF.

This sequence joins TRBV7-8 and TRBJ2-6; D not certain. This CDR3 is built from 19 residues. Trimming shortened V by 5 bases and J by 0 bases, and 20 bases separated the two germline ends. CDR1 and CDR2 (germline): SGHVS, FQNEAQ. The CDR3 coding sequence is TGTGCCAGCAGCCAAGTTAGGGCGCCAGCCCTCTCTGGGGCCAACGTCCTGACTTTC. It codes for CASSQVRAPALSGANVLTF.

A few counts support this clonotype. The chain links TRBV6-1 to TRBJ1-1, with D tentatively TRBD1 (6 bases). The germline V gene has CDR1 MNHNS and CDR2 SASEGT. V lost 7 bases and J 0 bases, leaving 15 bases between the germline ends. CDR3 length equals 15 residues. CDR3 coding DNA: TGTGCCAGCACCGGGACAATCGGGATGAACACTGAAGCTTTCTTT. Its translation: CASTGTIGMNTEAFF.